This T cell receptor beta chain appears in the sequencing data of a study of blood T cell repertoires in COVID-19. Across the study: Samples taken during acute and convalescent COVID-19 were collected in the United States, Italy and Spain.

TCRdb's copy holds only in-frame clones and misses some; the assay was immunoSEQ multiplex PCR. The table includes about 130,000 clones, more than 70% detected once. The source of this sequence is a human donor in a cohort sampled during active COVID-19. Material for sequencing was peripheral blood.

The CDR3 is CASSQEPGLQNTGELFF. DNA of the CDR3: TGCGCCAGCAGCCAAGAGCCGGGACTACAGAACACCGGGGAGCTGTTTTTT. The chain has TRBV4-3 and TRBJ2-2; 7 bases are a match to TRBD2. Germline V lookup: CDR1 LGHNA, CDR2 YSLEER. Trimming removed 0 bases from V and 1 base from J; junction bases left unmatched: 5. CDR3 length equals 17 residues.